This T cell receptor beta chain stems from a study of CD8 T cells in ankylosing spondylitis. Germline V gene sequence: CDR1 DFQATT, CDR2 SNEGSKA (reference sequence). The CDR3 totals 13 residues. V dropped 6 bases and J dropped 0; count of bases not matched to a gene: 4. In this sample, this clonotype turned up many times. Antigen: not known. Study results and caveats: There was reportedly significant enrichment of clones that were disease-linked in matched ankylosing spondylitis synovial fluid.

In making TCR beta libraries, quantitative 5'-RACE with molecular barcodes was used. MiXCR, applied by TCRdb to the 5' RACE reads, yields one record per CDR3 protein. The table shows about 300,000 distinct CDR3 sequences, with around 20% occurring only once. The chain links TRBV20-1 to TRBJ1-1, with 7 bases lining up with TRBD1. Material: blood, either unsorted or a sorted T cell fraction (not recorded which). The source of this sequence is a female donor with ankylosing spondylitis or in good health (not recorded which). CDR3 region: CSATDRVNTEAFF. The CDR3 nucleotides are TGCAGTGCGACTGACAGGGTGAACACTGAAGCTTTCTTT.